The 12 T cell receptor beta chains below were found in one sample sequenced in a study of T cells in Graves' hyperthyroidism and ophthalmopathy. RNA transcripts served as the template for amplifying TCR beta CDR3 regions. A set of HTBI primers served as the primers for a first-round RT-PCR of the TCR CDR3. From the multiplex PCR reads, TCRdb called clonotypes with MiXCR, one entry per CDR3 protein. The sample lists more than 550,000 distinct CDR3 sequences, under 20% seen once, with approximately 16% in the top ten. Sequenced: blood. Receptors originate from a woman aged 50 to 65 with Graves' hyperthyroidism that later progressed to Graves' ophthalmopathy.

Many counts were recorded for this clonotype. V usage is TRBV20-1 and J usage is TRBJ1-2, with D uncertain. CDR3 size: 12 residues. The V gene's germline CDR1 is DFQATT and CDR2 SNEGSKA (reference sequence). Trimming removed 6 bases at V and 3 bases at J, with 11 bases between. CDR3 in DNA: TGCAGTGCCCCTCGGGAAGACTATGGCTACACCTTC. This translates into CSAPREDYGYTF.

This chain connects TRBV6-1 to TRBJ1-1; D ambiguous. Trimming removed 7 bases at V and 4 bases at J, with 10 bases between. The CDR3 loop spans 12 amino acids. Germline V gene data show CDR1 as MNHNS and CDR2 as SASEGT. As DNA, the CDR3 is TGTGCCAGCAACCTCCGAGGCACTGAAGCTTTCTTT. As protein: CASNLRGTEAFF.

This clonotype was seen many times. The chain links TRBV30 to TRBJ2-1; the D gene is possibly TRBD2 (6 bases). Between the trimmed V and J ends, which lost 3 bases and 2 bases, there was a span of 8 bases. The CDR3 sequence is 13 residues long. Germline loops: CDR1 GTSNPN, CDR2 SVGIG (reference sequence). The CDR3 bases are TGTGCCTGGAGCGGGGGAACCTACAATGAGCAGTTCTTC. Translated, it gives CAWSGGTYNEQFF.

In its sample, this clonotype was seen a few times. V usage is TRBV20-1 and J usage is TRBJ2-7; TRBD2 aligns across 11 bases. The germline CDR1 and CDR2 sequences are DFQATT and SNEGSKA (reference sequence). The CDR3 loop spans 16 amino acids. V gave up 0 bases and J gave up 1 base; unmatched junction bases: 5. The CDR3 is CSARDRTSGLSYEQYF. The CDR3 DNA reads as TGCAGTGCTAGAGATCGGACTAGCGGGTTATCCTACGAGCAGTACTTC.

The sample holds a few counts of this clonotype. The V call is TRBV20-1, the J call TRBJ2-7; TRBD2 might be the D (5 bases). CDR3 length equals 15 residues. Trimming took off 2 bases at V and 0 bases at J, with 14 bases between the two ends. Germline loops: CDR1 DFQATT, CDR2 SNEGSKA (reference sequence). CDR3 bases: TGCAGTGCTAGACCGGGATCTTTAAACTCCTACGAGCAGTACTTC. It is translated as CSARPGSLNSYEQYF.

The sample holds many counts of this clonotype. This sequence joins TRBV12-3 or TRBV12-4 and TRBJ1-2; TRBD1 aligns across 7 bases. This CDR3 is built from 14 residues. The V gene end was trimmed by 5 bases and the J gene end by 5 bases; junction bases not matched to a gene: 8. The CDR3 DNA reads TGTGCCAGCAGTCAACCGGGACAGTTGTATGGCTACACCTTC. Its translation is CASSQPGQLYGYTF.

The gene calls are TRBV2 and TRBJ2-2; D possibly matches TRBD1 or TRBD2 (6 bases each). From germline, CDR1 is SNHLY and CDR2 FYNNEI. Trimming cost V 7 bases and J 3 bases, with 12 bases left between them. CDR3 length equals 14 residues. CDR3 coding DNA: TGTGCCAGCAAGTTCGGGGGCGACACCGGGGAGCTGTTTTTT. Translated: CASKFGGDTGELFF. Drawing the rest from reference TRBV2 and TRBJ2-2, the complete variable domain is EPEVTQTPSHQVTQMGQEVILRCVPISNHLYFYWYRQILGQKVEFLVSFYNNEISEKSEIFDDQFSVERPDGSNFTLKIRSTKLEDSAMYFCASKFGGDTGELFFGEGSRLTVL.

This clonotype was detected ten times or more. V and J are TRBV3-1 and TRBJ1-1, with 9 positions matching TRBD1. With 4 bases clipped from V and 6 bases from J, the junction kept 9 bases outside the gene matches. The CDR3 consists of 15 residues. Germline-derived CDR1 and CDR2 are LGHDT and YNNKEL (reference sequence). Written as DNA, the CDR3 is TGTGCCAGCAGCCCATACCGGGACAGGGACGCTGAAGCTTTCTTT. Its translation is CASSPYRDRDAEAFF.

This clonotype was picked up many times. The J gene is TRBJ2-3, the V gene TRBV12-3 or TRBV12-4, with 8 bases that match TRBD1. This CDR3 has 19 amino acids. V dropped 0 bases and J dropped 4; count of bases not matched to a gene: 15. CDR3 loop: CASSLAQSTGEVVSDTQYF. The DNA of the CDR3 is TGTGCCAGCAGTTTAGCCCAATCGACAGGGGAGGTTGTCTCAGATACGCAGTATTTT.

This clonotype has ten or more counts. The V call is TRBV5-6, the J call TRBJ2-1; maybe TRBD1 (5 bases). Germline CDR1 reads SGHDT; CDR2 reads YYEEEE. The ends were cut back, 0 bases at V and 10 bases at J, with 20 bases in the middle. The CDR3 sequence is 16 residues long. The CDR3 spells CASSLVGRVILAEQFF. The CDR3 bases are TGTGCCAGCAGCTTGGTAGGCAGGGTTATCCTGGCCGAGCAGTTCTTC.

This clonotype was seen many times. The chain couples TRBV10-3 to TRBJ2-7, with a tentative D call TRBD1 (6 bases). Trimming removed 0 bases from V and 0 bases from J, with 12 bases in between. The CDR3 contains 16 residues. CDR1 is ENHRY, CDR2 SYGVKD, per germline. CDR3 in DNA: TGTGCCATCAGTGAGTCGAGTGGACAGAGCTCCTACGAGCAGTACTTC. Its protein product is CAISESSGQSSYEQYF.

The table lists this clonotype with many counts. This chain uses TRBV11-2 with TRBJ1-6; 7 bases match TRBD1. The V gene end was trimmed by 4 bases and the J gene end by 4 bases; junction bases not matched to a gene: 10. Germline V gives CDR1 SGHAT, CDR2 FQNNGV. The CDR3 length is 17 residues. The CDR3 loop reads CASSWRGQAFYNSPLHF. CDR3 DNA sequence: TGTGCCAGCAGCTGGCGCGGACAGGCCTTTTATAATTCACCCCTCCACTTT.